This entry lists 28 T cell receptor beta chains sequenced from one sample in a study of memory CD4+ T cells and cytomegalovirus serostatus. Here immunoSEQ multiplex PCR was the method, and the copy in TCRdb shows in-frame clones only, minus some. The sample records 50,000 to 70,000 clones, over 75% being singletons. Single viable CD3+CD4+CD8-CD45RO+ cells were sorted as the memory CD4+ T cells. Source material: memory CD4+ T cells from blood. The receptors were gathered from an adult in good health and CMV-seronegative.

The rearrangement links TRBV14 to TRBJ1-1; D unclear. Germline CDR1 SGHDN, CDR2 FVKESK. V dropped 1 base and J dropped 7 bases, with 7 bases sitting between them. The CDR3 is 12 residues long. The CDR3 is CASSQARVEAFF. CDR3 DNA: TGTGCCAGCAGCCAAGCCCGGGTTGAAGCTTTCTTT.

V usage is TRBV10-3 and J usage is TRBJ1-2; no definite D call. The CDR3 runs to 8 residues. Germline V gene sequence: CDR1 ENHRY, CDR2 SYGVKD. The CDR3 is CVLVGYTF. The CDR3 bases are TGTGTCTTGGTCGGCTACACCTTC.

The rearrangement links TRBV5-1 to TRBJ1-4; tentatively, D is TRBD1 (5 bases). The V gene's germline CDR1 is SGHRS and CDR2 YFSETQ. CDR3 size: 14 residues. Trimming stripped 0 bases from V and 8 bases from J, with 11 bases between. The CDR3 spells CASSLGSEGEKLFF. In DNA form, the CDR3 reads TGCGCCAGCAGCTTGGGATCCGAGGGGGAAAAACTGTTTTTT.

V usage is TRBV6-5 and J usage is TRBJ1-2, with D possibly matching TRBD1 (5 bases). Trimming took 0 bases from V and 8 from J, leaving 10 bases between them. The CDR3 loop spans 13 amino acids. Germline V gene data show CDR1 as MNHEY and CDR2 as SVGAGI. CDR3 coding DNA: TGTGCCAGCAGTTACTCGAGAGGGACGGGCTACACCTTC. Encoded protein: CASSYSRGTGYTF.

The chain uses TRBV28 and TRBJ1-2, with D possibly being TRBD1 (6 bases). Germline CDR1 MDHEN, CDR2 SYDVKM. This CDR3 region has 13 residues. V lost 2 bases to trimming and J lost 8 bases, with 12 bases between them. CDR3 in amino acids: CASSLRSGAGYTF. The CDR3 coding sequence is TGTGCCAGCAGTTTAAGGTCAGGGGCCGGCTACACCTTC.

The chain has TRBV5-1 and TRBJ1-1; D is possibly TRBD1 (6 bases). V shed 4 bases and J shed 3 bases, with 16 bases lying between them. Germline assignment: CDR1 SGHRS and CDR2 YFSETQ. The length of the CDR3 is 15 residues. The CDR3 region has the DNA TGCGCCAGCAGCCCCCGAGGGGGTTGGTACACTGAAGCTTTCTTT. Its protein is CASSPRGGWYTEAFF.

The chain recombines TRBV2 with TRBJ1-2, with 8 bases identical to TRBD1. The CDR3 extends over 18 amino acids. The V gene's germline CDR1 is SNHLY and CDR2 FYNNEI. V shed 2 bases and J 0 bases; nucleotides not matched to a gene: 11. CDR3 sequence: CASSEWRGQVTSNYGYTF. CDR3 nucleotides: TGTGCCAGCAGTGAATGGCGGGGACAGGTCACGTCTAACTATGGCTACACCTTC.

This chain joins TRBV7-2 and TRBJ1-1; D ambiguous. The CDR3 is 16 amino acids. V lost 0 bases, J lost 2 bases, and 13 bases lay in between. CDR1 is SGHTA, CDR2 FQGNSA, per germline. The CDR3 is CASSLAQTRANTEAFF. CDR3 nucleotides: TGTGCCAGCAGCTTAGCGCAAACTCGGGCCAACACTGAAGCTTTCTTT.

The chain has TRBV6-6 and TRBJ1-2; 8 bases fit TRBD1. CDR3 length: 14 amino acids. The germline V gene encodes CDR1 MNHNY and CDR2 SVGAGI (reference sequence). After removal of 6 bases from V and 5 bases from J, the junction contained 8 bases not matched to a gene. CDR3: CASRTGQADYGYTF. The CDR3 DNA reads TGTGCCAGCAGGACGGGACAGGCAGATTATGGCTACACCTTC.

CDR3 residues: CASSSGQGNQPQHF. Written as DNA, the CDR3 is TGTGCCAGCAGCTCCGGACAGGGTAATCAGCCCCAGCATTTT. The chain is built from TRBV11-2 and TRBJ1-5, with 8 bases that match TRBD1. The CDR3 spans 14 residues. V lost 4 bases and J lost 4; bases outside the gene matches: 3. CDR1 is SGHAT and CDR2 is FQNNGV in the germline V gene. Combining the CDR3 with reference TRBV11-2 and TRBJ1-5 gives the whole variable domain EAGVAQSPRYKIIEKRQSVAFWCNPISGHATLYWYQQILGQGPKLLIQFQNNGVVDDSQLPKDRFSAERLKGVDSTLKIQPAKLEDSAVYLCASSSGQGNQPQHFGDGTRLSIL.

The rearrangement joins TRBV7-9 to TRBJ1-6; D might be TRBD1 (5 bases). Trimming left V 4 bases short and J 2 bases short, with 12 bases between. This CDR3 contains 16 residues. CDR1 is SEHNR and CDR2 is FQNEAQ in the germline V gene (reference sequence). CDR3 nucleotide sequence: TGTGCCAGCAGCTCACGGGACCCACCCTATAATTCACCCCTCCACTTT. This sequence encodes CASSSRDPPYNSPLHF.

In this sample, this clone turned up once. This sequence joins TRBV2 and TRBJ2-5, with D possibly being TRBD1 (5 bases). Germline V gene data show CDR1 as SNHLY and CDR2 as FYNNEI. V lost 6 bases, J lost 9 bases, and 17 bases lay in between. The CDR3 runs 13 residues. The CDR3, as DNA: TGTGCCAGCAGAGACAGCCCCGGTGGCGCCCAGTACTTC. Encoded protein: CASRDSPGGAQYF.

CDR3 sequence (DNA): TGTGCCAGCTCACCGGATGGGGCTGAAGCTTTCTTT. Translating gives CASSPDGAEAFF. The rearrangement uses TRBV18 and TRBJ1-1, with D unresolved. Germline V gene lookup returns CDR1 KGHSH and CDR2 LQKENI. There are 12 residues in the CDR3. The ends were cut back, 3 bases at V and 6 bases at J, with 8 bases in the middle.

This chain connects TRBV15 to TRBJ1-1; 9 bases align to TRBD1. With V trimmed by 1 base and J by 4 bases, 1 base remained unmatched. This CDR3 contains 14 residues. Germline-derived CDR1 and CDR2 are LNHNV and YYDKDF (reference sequence). The CDR3 DNA reads TGTGCCACCAGCAGAGGGACAGGGGCCACTGAAGCTTTCTTT. The encoded protein is CATSRGTGATEAFF.

This sequence joins TRBV5-4 and TRBJ2-3; 8 bases line up with TRBD1. Trimming removed 0 bases from V and 5 bases from J; junction bases left unmatched: 8. Germline V gene sequence: CDR1 SGHNT, CDR2 YYREEE (reference sequence). This CDR3 region has 16 residues. CDR3 amino acids: CASSLAAGRGQDTQYF. The CDR3 coding sequence is TGTGCCAGCAGCTTGGCCGCGGGCAGGGGGCAAGATACGCAGTATTTT.

This chain's CDR3 is CASSGNLAGGGGRDTQYF. DNA for the CDR3: TGTGCCAGCAGTGGGAACCTAGCTGGTGGGGGGGGTAGGGATACGCAGTATTTT. J is TRBJ2-3 and V is TRBV27, with TRBD2 matching over 7 bases. CDR1 MNHEY and CDR2 SMNVEV come from the germline V gene (reference sequence). The J segment lost 6 bases and the V segment lost 5 bases, leaving 20 bases of the junction unmatched. The CDR3 contains 18 residues.

The chain carries TRBV4-1 and TRBJ2-5, with 8 bases identical to TRBD2. The CDR3 length is 16 residues. In germline, CDR1 is MGHRA, CDR2 YSYEKL. The V gene end was trimmed by 4 bases and the J gene end by 5 bases; junction bases not matched to a gene: 12. The CDR3 spells CASSRTGTRGLETQYF. CDR3 sequence (DNA): TGCGCCAGCAGCCGCACTGGGACTAGAGGGTTGGAGACCCAGTACTTC.

This chain joins TRBV29-1 and TRBJ1-3, with unresolved D. The CDR3 consists of 13 residues. The V and J ends lost 6 bases and 0 bases respectively, with 9 bases between them. From germline, CDR1 is SQVTM and CDR2 ANQGSEA. The CDR3 region has the DNA TGCAGCGTCGGAGCCAGCTCTGGAAACACCATATATTTT. Translation gives CSVGASSGNTIYF.

The chain couples TRBV6-6 to TRBJ2-5; tentative D call: TRBD2 (5 bases). Trimming pared 6 bases from V and 5 bases from J, leaving 16 bases between. The CDR3 extends over 14 amino acids. Germline V lookup: CDR1 MNHNY, CDR2 SVGAGI (reference sequence). The CDR3 DNA sequence: TGTGCCAGCAGAGGACTCGTAGTGACGGAGACCCAGTACTTC. It translates to CASRGLVVTETQYF.

The rearrangement joins TRBV6-1 to TRBJ2-7, with D perhaps TRBD1 (6 bases). The CDR3 sequence is 15 residues long. Between the trimmed V and J ends, which lost 3 bases and 2 bases, there was a span of 14 bases. CDR1 and CDR2 from the germline V gene are MNHNS and SASEGT. CDR3 bases: TGTGCCAGCAGTGACCCGGGACACATTACCTACGAGCAGTACTTC. Translating it yields CASSDPGHITYEQYF.

This clone was picked up one time. The CDR3 coding sequence is TGCAGTGCTGGACTAGCTGGGCAGCAGTACTTC. It encodes CSAGLAGQQYF. The V gene is TRBV20-1, the J gene TRBJ2-7, with TRBD2 matching 8 bases. The junction had 5 bases not matched to a gene; V was cut back by 5 bases and J by 8 bases. This CDR3 contains 11 residues. The germline CDR1 and CDR2 sequences are DFQATT and SNEGSKA (reference sequence).

The chain links TRBV28 to TRBJ1-2; no firm D call. CDR1 MDHEN and CDR2 SYDVKM come from the germline V gene. This CDR3 region has 14 residues. The V and J ends lost 5 bases and 7 bases respectively, with 17 bases between them. The CDR3 here is CASSPPHLWVGYTF. In DNA form, the CDR3 reads TGTGCCAGCAGTCCCCCCCATCTATGGGTTGGCTACACCTTC.

This chain connects TRBV28 to TRBJ1-1; perhaps TRBD1 as D (5 bases). The CDR3 runs to 12 residues. The germline gives CDR1 MDHEN, CDR2 SYDVKM. The V and J ends lost 7 bases and 7 bases respectively, with 13 bases between them. The CDR3 DNA reads as TGTGCCAGCACCCGGGGGAGTTTTGAAGCTTTCTTT. This translates into CASTRGSFEAFF.

The table lists this clone with a few counts. The rearrangement joins TRBV27 to TRBJ2-1; D is unresolved. CDR3 length: 15 amino acids. Trimming removed 5 bases from V and 0 bases from J, with 11 bases in between. The germline gives CDR1 MNHEY, CDR2 SMNVEV (reference sequence). This chain's CDR3 is CASSPRMTSYNEQFF. The DNA of the CDR3 is TGTGCCAGCAGTCCGCGGATGACCTCCTACAATGAGCAGTTCTTC.

This clone was found a few times. Other nucleotide sequences from this sample produce the same CDR3. The gene calls are TRBV30 and TRBJ1-2, with D possibly matching TRBD1 (5 bases). Germline CDR1 GTSNPN, CDR2 SVGIG (reference sequence). V was clipped by 2 bases and J by 4 bases, with 11 bases between them. This CDR3 is built from 13 residues. The CDR3 spells CAWSPGLSYGYTF. The CDR3 DNA follows: TGTGCCTGGAGTCCAGGGTTGAGCTATGGCTACACCTTC.

J is TRBJ1-1 and V is TRBV2, with D possibly matching TRBD1 (5 bases). The length of the CDR3 is 15 residues. Trimming shortened V by 5 bases and J by 4 bases, and 17 bases separated the two germline ends. Germline lookup yields CDR1 SNHLY and CDR2 FYNNEI. The DNA of the CDR3 is TGTGCCAGCAGTTTTGGCCGGGGGACGTTCACTGAAGCTTTCTTT. Its translation: CASSFGRGTFTEAFF.

The chain employs TRBV28 and TRBJ2-2, with D perhaps assigned TRBD1 or TRBD2 (5 bases each). The CDR3 extends over 14 amino acids. Deletions cut 5 bases from V and 0 bases from J, with 7 bases between. Germline-derived CDR1 and CDR2 are MDHEN and SYDVKM. The CDR3 sequence: CASSGGTNTGELFF. The CDR3 DNA is TGTGCCAGCAGTGGGGGAACGAACACCGGGGAGCTGTTTTTT.

V and J are TRBV11-1 and TRBJ1-1; D may be TRBD1 (5 bases). The germline V gene encodes CDR1 SGHAT and CDR2 FQDESV (reference sequence). The CDR3 spans 12 residues. V lost 5 bases to trimming and J lost 1 base, with 5 bases between them. CDR3: CASSQGNTEAFF. In nucleotides, the CDR3 is TGTGCCAGCAGCCAGGGGAACACTGAAGCTTTCTTT.